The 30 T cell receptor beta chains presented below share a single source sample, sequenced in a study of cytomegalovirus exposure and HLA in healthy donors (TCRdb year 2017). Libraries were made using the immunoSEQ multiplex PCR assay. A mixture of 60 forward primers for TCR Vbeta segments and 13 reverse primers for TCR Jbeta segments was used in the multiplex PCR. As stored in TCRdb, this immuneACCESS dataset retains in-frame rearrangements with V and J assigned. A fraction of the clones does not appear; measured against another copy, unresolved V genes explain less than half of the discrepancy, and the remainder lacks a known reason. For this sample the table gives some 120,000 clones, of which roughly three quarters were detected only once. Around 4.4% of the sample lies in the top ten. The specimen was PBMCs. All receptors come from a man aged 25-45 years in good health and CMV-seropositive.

CDR3 nucleotide sequence: TGCGCCAGCAGCCAAGATCGTTGGGGGGGGCGGAATGAGCAGTTCTTC. Translation: CASSQDRWGGRNEQFF. The chain is built from TRBV4-3 and TRBJ2-1; TRBD2 is a possible D gene (7 bases). The CDR3 runs 16 residues. V shed 0 bases and J shed 7 bases, with 16 bases lying between them. Germline assignment: CDR1 LGHNA and CDR2 YSLEER.

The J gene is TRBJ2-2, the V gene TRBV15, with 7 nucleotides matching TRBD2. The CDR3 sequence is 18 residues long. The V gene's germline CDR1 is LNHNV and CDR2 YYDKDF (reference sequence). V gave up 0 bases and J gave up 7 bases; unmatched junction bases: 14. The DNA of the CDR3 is TGTGCCACCAGCAGAGATGCCGACAAAGCGGGAAGAGGCGGGGAGCTGTTTTTT. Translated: CATSRDADKAGRGGELFF.

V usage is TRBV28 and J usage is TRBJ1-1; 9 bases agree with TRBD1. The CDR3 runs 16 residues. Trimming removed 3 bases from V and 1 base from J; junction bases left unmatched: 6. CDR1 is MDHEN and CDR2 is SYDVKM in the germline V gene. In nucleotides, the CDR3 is TGTGCCAGCAGTTTTGGAGGGACAGGGCGGAACACTGAAGCTTTCTTT. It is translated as CASSFGGTGRNTEAFF.

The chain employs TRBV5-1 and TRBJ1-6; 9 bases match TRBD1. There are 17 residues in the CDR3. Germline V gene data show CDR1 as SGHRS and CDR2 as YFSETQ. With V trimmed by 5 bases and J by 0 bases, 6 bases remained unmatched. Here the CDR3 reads CASRSGQGSSYNSPLHF. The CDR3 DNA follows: TGCGCCAGCAGGTCCGGACAGGGGAGCTCCTATAATTCACCCCTCCACTTT. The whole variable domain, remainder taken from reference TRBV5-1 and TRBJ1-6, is KAGVTQTPRYLIKTRGQQVTLSCSPISGHRSVSWYQQTPGQGLQFLFEYFSETQRNKGNFPGRFSGRQFSNSRSEMNVSTLELGDSALYLCASRSGQGSSYNSPLHFGNGTRLTVT.

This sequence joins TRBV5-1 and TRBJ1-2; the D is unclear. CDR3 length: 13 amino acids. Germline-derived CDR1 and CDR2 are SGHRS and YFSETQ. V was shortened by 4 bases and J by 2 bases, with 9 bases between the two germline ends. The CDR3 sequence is CASSPEGNYGYTF. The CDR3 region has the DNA TGCGCCAGCAGCCCGGAGGGAAACTATGGCTACACCTTC.

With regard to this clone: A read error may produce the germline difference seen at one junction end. The CDR3 region is CASSSSSNSGYTF. Written as DNA, the CDR3 is TGTGCCAGCAGTTCCTCTTCGAACTCTGGCTACACCTTC. This chain uses TRBV6-6 with TRBJ1-2; D is unclear. CDR1 is MNHNY and CDR2 is SVGAGI in the germline V gene (reference sequence). The length of the CDR3 is 13 residues.

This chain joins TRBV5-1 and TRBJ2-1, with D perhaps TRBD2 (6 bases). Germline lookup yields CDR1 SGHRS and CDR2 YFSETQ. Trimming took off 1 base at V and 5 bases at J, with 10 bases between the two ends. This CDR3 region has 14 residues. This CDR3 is CASSLIREDNEQFF. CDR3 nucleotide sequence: TGCGCCAGCAGCTTGATCAGGGAGGACAATGAGCAGTTCTTC.

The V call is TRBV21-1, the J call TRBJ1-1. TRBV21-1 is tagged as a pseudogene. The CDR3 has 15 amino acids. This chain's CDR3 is CASSKAEGRNTEAFF. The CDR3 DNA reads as TGTGCCAGCAGCAAAGCCGAGGGTCGGAACACTGAAGCTTTCTTT.

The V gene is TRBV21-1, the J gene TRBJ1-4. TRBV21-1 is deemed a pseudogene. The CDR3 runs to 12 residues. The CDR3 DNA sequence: TGTGCCAGCGGTCGGGGGGGGGAAAAACTGTTTTTT. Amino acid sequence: CASGRGGEKLFF.

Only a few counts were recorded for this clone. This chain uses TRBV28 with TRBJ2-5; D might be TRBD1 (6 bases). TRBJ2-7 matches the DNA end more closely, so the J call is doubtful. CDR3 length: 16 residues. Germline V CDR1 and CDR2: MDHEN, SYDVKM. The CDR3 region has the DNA TGTGCCAGCAGTCCGCTGGTGAGAGACAGGTCCTACGAGCAGTACTTC. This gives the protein CASSPLVRDRSYEQYF.

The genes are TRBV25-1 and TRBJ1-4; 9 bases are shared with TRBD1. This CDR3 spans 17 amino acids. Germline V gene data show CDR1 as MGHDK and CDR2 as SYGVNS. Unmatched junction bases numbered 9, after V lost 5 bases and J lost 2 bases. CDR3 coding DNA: TGTGCCAGCAGTCTCCAGGCCGGGACAGGGACTAATGAAAAACTGTTTTTT. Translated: CASSLQAGTGTNEKLFF.

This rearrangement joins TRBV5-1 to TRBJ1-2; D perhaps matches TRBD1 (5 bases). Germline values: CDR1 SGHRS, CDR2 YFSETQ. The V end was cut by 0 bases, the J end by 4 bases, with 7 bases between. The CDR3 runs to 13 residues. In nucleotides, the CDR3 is TGCGCCAGCAGCTTGGCCGGGGGCTATGGCTACACCTTC. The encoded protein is CASSLAGGYGYTF.

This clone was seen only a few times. CDR3 sequence reads: CASSPAGAGGWNEQFF. The CDR3 DNA is TGTGCCAGCAGCCCAGCCGGGGCGGGAGGGTGGAATGAGCAGTTCTTC. The chain carries TRBV7-6 and TRBJ2-1, with TRBD2 matching over 9 bases. This CDR3 has 16 residues. From germline, CDR1 is SGHVS and CDR2 FNYEAQ. Unmatched junction bases numbered 12, after V lost 5 bases and J lost 7 bases.

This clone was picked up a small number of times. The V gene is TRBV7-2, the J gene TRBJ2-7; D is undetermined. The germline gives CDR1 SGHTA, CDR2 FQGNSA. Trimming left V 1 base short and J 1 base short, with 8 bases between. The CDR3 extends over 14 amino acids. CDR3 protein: CASSLGRLSYEQYF. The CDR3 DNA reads TGTGCCAGCAGCTTAGGCAGGCTTTCCTACGAGCAGTACTTC.

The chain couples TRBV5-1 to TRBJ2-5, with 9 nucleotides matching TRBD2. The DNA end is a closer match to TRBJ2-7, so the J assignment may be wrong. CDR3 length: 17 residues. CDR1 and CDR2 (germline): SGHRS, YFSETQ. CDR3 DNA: TGCGCCAGCAGCTTGGAAGGACTAGCGAGGAGCTCCTACGAGCAGTACTTC. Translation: CASSLEGLARSSYEQYF.

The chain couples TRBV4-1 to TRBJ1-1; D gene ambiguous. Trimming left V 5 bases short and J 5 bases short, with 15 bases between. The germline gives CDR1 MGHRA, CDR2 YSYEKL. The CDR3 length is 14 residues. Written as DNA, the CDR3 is TGCGCCAGCAGCTCACCGACTCGAGGGACTGAAGCTTTCTTT. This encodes CASSSPTRGTEAFF.

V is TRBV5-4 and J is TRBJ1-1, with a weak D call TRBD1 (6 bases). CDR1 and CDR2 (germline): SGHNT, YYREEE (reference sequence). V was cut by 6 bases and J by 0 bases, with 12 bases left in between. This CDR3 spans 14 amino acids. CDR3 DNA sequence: TGTGCCAGCACCCCAGGACAGATGAACACTGAAGCTTTCTTT. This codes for CASTPGQMNTEAFF.

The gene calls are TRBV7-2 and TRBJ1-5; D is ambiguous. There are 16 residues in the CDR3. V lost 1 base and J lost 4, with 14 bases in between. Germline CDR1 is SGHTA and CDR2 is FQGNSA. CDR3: CASSLDSPGGNQPQHF. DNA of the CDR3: TGTGCCAGCAGCTTAGACAGCCCGGGAGGTAATCAGCCCCAGCATTTT.

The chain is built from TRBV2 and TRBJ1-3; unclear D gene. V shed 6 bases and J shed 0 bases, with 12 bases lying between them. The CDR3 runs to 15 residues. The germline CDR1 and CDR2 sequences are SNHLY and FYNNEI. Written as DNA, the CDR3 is TGTGCCAGCAGACCGTCCAGCGACTCTGGAAACACCATATATTTT. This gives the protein CASRPSSDSGNTIYF.

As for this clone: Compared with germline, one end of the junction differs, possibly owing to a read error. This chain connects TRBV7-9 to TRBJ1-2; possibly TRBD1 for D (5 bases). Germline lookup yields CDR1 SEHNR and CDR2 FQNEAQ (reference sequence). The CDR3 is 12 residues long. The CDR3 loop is CSSSLDSYGYTF. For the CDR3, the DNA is TGTTCCAGCAGCTTAGACAGCTATGGCTACACCTTC.

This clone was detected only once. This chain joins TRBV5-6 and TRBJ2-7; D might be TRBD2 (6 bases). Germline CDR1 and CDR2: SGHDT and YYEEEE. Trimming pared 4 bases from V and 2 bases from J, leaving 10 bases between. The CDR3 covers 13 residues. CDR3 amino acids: CASSRWGAYEQYF. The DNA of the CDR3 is TGTGCCAGCAGCCGATGGGGGGCCTACGAGCAGTACTTC.

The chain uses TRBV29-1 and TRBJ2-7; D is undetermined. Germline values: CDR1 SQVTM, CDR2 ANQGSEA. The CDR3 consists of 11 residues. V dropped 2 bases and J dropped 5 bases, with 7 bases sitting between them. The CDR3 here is CSVETGDEQYF. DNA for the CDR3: TGCAGCGTTGAAACTGGTGACGAGCAGTACTTC.

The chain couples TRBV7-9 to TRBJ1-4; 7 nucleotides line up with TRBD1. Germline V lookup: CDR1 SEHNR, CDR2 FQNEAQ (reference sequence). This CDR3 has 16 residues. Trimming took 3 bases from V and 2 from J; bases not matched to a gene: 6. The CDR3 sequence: CASSFRRGPTNEKLFF. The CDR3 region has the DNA TGTGCCAGCAGCTTTCGAAGGGGGCCTACTAATGAAAAACTGTTTTTT.

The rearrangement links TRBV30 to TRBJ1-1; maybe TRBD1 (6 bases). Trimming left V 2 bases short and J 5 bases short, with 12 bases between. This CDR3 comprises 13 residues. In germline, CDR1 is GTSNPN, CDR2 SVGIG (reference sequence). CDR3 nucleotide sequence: TGTGCCTGGAGTCGGGGGGGCGAAACTGAAGCTTTCTTT. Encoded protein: CAWSRGGETEAFF. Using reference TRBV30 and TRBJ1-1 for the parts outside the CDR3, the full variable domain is SQTIHQWPATLVQPVGSPLSLECTVEGTSNPNLYWYRQAAGRGLQLLFYSVGIGQISSEVPQNLSASRPQDRQFILSSKKLLLSDSGFYLCAWSRGGETEAFFGQGTRLTVV.

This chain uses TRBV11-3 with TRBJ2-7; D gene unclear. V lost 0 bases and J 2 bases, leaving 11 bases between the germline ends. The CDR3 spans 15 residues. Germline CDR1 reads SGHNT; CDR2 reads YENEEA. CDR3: CASSLDLARTYEQYF. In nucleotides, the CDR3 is TGTGCCAGCAGCTTAGATCTTGCCAGGACCTACGAGCAGTACTTC.

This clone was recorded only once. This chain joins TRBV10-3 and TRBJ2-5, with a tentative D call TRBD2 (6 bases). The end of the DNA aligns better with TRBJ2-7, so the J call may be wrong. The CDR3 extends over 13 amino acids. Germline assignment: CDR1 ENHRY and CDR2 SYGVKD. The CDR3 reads CAISAGVRDEQYF. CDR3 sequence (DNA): TGTGCCATCAGTGCGGGGGTTCGCGACGAGCAGTACTTC.

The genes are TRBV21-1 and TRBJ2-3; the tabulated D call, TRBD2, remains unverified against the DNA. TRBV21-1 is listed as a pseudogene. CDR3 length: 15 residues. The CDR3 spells CASSKWRTGTDTQYF. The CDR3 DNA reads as TGTGCCAGCAGCAAGTGGAGGACCGGCACAGATACGCAGTATTTT.

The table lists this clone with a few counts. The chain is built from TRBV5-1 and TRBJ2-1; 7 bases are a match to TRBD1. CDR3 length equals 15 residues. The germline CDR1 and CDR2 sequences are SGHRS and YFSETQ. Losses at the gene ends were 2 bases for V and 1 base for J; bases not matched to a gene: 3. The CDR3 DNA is TGCGCCAGCAGCTTCCAGGGGGAGTCCTACAATGAGCAGTTCTTC. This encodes CASSFQGESYNEQFF.

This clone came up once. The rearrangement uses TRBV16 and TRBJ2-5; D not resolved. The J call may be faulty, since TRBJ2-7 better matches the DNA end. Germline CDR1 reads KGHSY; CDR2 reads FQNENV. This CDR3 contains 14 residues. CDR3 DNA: TGTGCCAGCAGCCAATTTAACAGTCTCTACGAGCAGTACTTC. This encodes CASSQFNSLYEQYF.

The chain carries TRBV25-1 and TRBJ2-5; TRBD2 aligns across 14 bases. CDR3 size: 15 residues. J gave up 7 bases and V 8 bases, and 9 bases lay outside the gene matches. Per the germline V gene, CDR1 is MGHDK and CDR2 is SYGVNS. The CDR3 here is CASAGTSGRGGTQYF. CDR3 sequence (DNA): TGTGCCAGCGCGGGGACTAGCGGGAGAGGGGGGACCCAGTACTTC.